Listed below are T cell receptor beta chains from one sample, sequenced in a study of identical twins. MiXCR was run by TCRdb on the 5' RACE reads, yielding one entry per CDR3 protein. The data hold about 1.7 million distinct CDR3 sequences, with about 32% observed a single time. Sequenced material: cord blood. The receptors shown here come from a newborn girl in good health. Each CDR3 is given with its conserved first and last residue. D genes are given only for firm matches. Clone size, where shown, is once, few, many, or a class for clones that have expanded.

v_call	j_call	clone_size	d_call	cdr3_nt	cdr3_aa
TRBV20-1	TRBJ1-3	-	TRBD1	TGCAGTGCTAGTGGACAGGCCTCTGGAAACACCATATATTTT	CSASGQASGNTIYF
TRBV4-2	TRBJ1-5	-	-	TGTGCCAGCAGCCAGACACAAGAACAGCCCCAGCATTTT	CASSQTQEQPQHF
TRBV20-1	TRBJ2-6	few	TRBD1	TGCAGTCCCGACAGGGCCGGGGCCAACGTCCTGACTTTC	CSPDRAGANVLTF
TRBV27	TRBJ2-4	-	TRBD1	TGTGCCAGCAGTTTAAAGGGTCAGGGGGCCGCTAACATTCAGTACTTC	CASSLKGQGAANIQYF
TRBV5-1	TRBJ1-4	-	TRBD1	TGCGCCAGCAGCTTGGCCGTGACAGGGAGGGATGAAAAACTGTTTTTT	CASSLAVTGRDEKLFF
TRBV7-6	TRBJ1-6	few	-	TGTGCCAGCAGCTTAGGGAGCAGCGTCTCCTATAATTCACCCCTCCACTTT	CASSLGSSVSYNSPLHF
TRBV5-1	TRBJ1-1	-	-	TGCGCCAGCAGCTTGGCTACGAGCTCCCTAGGGAACACTGAAGCTTTCTTT	CASSLATSSLGNTEAFF
TRBV20-1	TRBJ2-5	-	-	TGCAGCGCTAGAGATCCGTCCAGGTACCAAGAGACCCAGTACTTC	CSARDPSRYQETQYF
TRBV28	TRBJ2-5	few	TRBD1	TGTGCCAGCAGTCCCCGGACAGGGTGGGGGGAGACCCAGTACTTC	CASSPRTGWGETQYF
TRBV7-6	TRBJ1-2	-	-	TGTGCCAGCAGCTCCTTCGGGAATACAGCTAACTATGGCTACACCTTC	CASSSFGNTANYGYTF
TRBV2	TRBJ2-1	few	TRBD1	TGTGCCAGCAGGGACAGGGGATTAAATGAGCAGTTCTTC	CASRDRGLNEQFF
TRBV7-2	TRBJ2-7	-	TRBD2	TGTGTCAGCAGCTCGGGACTAGTAAACTACGAGCAGTACTTC	CVSSSGLVNYEQYF
TRBV3-1	TRBJ2-7	-	TRBD2	TGTGCCAGCAACCAAGGTTGGCTAGCGGGGGGTTCCGACTACGAGCAGTACTTC	CASNQGWLAGGSDYEQYF
TRBV6-2/TRBV6-3	TRBJ2-1	-	TRBD2	TGTGCCAGCAGCATAGCGGGGGCCTCCTACAATGAGCAGTTCTTC	CASSIAGASYNEQFF
TRBV11-2	TRBJ2-7	few	TRBD1	TGTGCCAGCAGCTTAGGAGGTGGGACAGGTTCCTACGAGCAGTACTTC	CASSLGGGTGSYEQYF
TRBV5-1	TRBJ2-1	-	-	TGCGCCAGCAGCCGCGACTGGAGCTCCTACAATGAGCAGTTCTTC	CASSRDWSSYNEQFF
TRBV20-1	TRBJ2-7	few	-	TGCAGTGCCACTTCCCCCTGGGCACTAGCCTACGAGCAGTACTTC	CSATSPWALAYEQYF
TRBV6-6	TRBJ1-1	-	TRBD1	TGTGCCAGCACCCCGACAGGGTGGGACACTGAAGCTTTCTTT	CASTPTGWDTEAFF
TRBV29-1	TRBJ1-2	-	-	TGCAGCGTTGAAGATCTTGCCAGCCCCTATGGCTACACCTTC	CSVEDLASPYGYTF
TRBV7-2	TRBJ1-2	few	-	TGTGCCAGCAGCTCCCAAGCGCAGGACGGCTATGGCTACACCTTC	CASSSQAQDGYGYTF
TRBV2	TRBJ2-7	few	-	TGTGCCAGCAGACTAGACAGAGCCTACACCTACGAGCAGTACTTC	CASRLDRAYTYEQYF
TRBV10-3	TRBJ2-7	few	TRBD2	TGTGCCATCAAACCGGGACTAGCTGACAATGAGCAGTACTTC	CAIKPGLADNEQYF
TRBV10-3	TRBJ1-5	-	-	TGTGCCATCAGTGAGATCCATAGCAATCAGCCCCAGCATTTT	CAISEIHSNQPQHF
TRBV20-1	TRBJ2-3	-	-	TGCAGTGCTAGGAGACCCCACACAGATACGCAGTATTTT	CSARRPHTDTQYF
TRBV6-1	TRBJ2-7	few	-	TGTGCCAGCAGTGAACAGAGGAATATCGAGCAGTACTTC	CASSEQRNIEQYF
TRBV27	TRBJ2-1	-	-	TGTGCCAGCATGCCCCGATACAATGAGCAGTTCTTC	CASMPRYNEQFF
TRBV27	TRBJ1-2	-	TRBD1	TGTGCCAGCAGTCGGGACAGGAACCCCTATGGCTACACCTTC	CASSRDRNPYGYTF
TRBV7-2	TRBJ2-1	-	-	TGTGCCAGCAGCTTCTTTGGAGCAGGGAATGAGCAGTTCTTC	CASSFFGAGNEQFF
TRBV4-1	TRBJ2-3	-	-	TGCGCCAGCAGCCAGACTGGAGGGCCGGGGGCAGATACGCAGTATTTT	CASSQTGGPGADTQYF
TRBV2	TRBJ2-7	-	-	TGTGCCAGCAGTGAAAGCGACTACCTCTACGAGCAGTACTTC	CASSESDYLYEQYF
TRBV29-1	TRBJ2-7	-	-	TGCAGCGTTGCCCCGGGACTGGGCTACGAGCAGTACTTC	CSVAPGLGYEQYF
TRBV18	TRBJ1-5	few	-	TGTGCCAGCTCAGGGACAAAAAGCAATCAGCCCCAGCATTTT	CASSGTKSNQPQHF
TRBV20-1	TRBJ1-6	-	TRBD1	TGCAGTGCTAGAGATGTGGGACAGGTCAATTCACCCCTCCACTTT	CSARDVGQVNSPLHF
TRBV21-1	TRBJ2-7	-	-	TGTGCCAGCAGCAGCAGGACAGAAATGTACAATGAGCAGTACTTC	CASSSRTEMYNEQYF
TRBV28	TRBJ1-5	few	-	TGTGCCAGCAGTCATCAGGGGCTTAGCAATCAGCCCCAGCATTTT	CASSHQGLSNQPQHF
TRBV27	TRBJ2-1	-	-	TGTGCCAGCAGTTTTCAGTCTCGGGGCAATGAGCAGTTCTTC	CASSFQSRGNEQFF
TRBV20-1	TRBJ1-2	-	-	TGCAGTGCTGCAACCGGCGGCCCTCGGGACTATGGCTACACCTTC	CSAATGGPRDYGYTF
TRBV6-6	TRBJ2-2	-	-	TGTGCCAGCAGTTACCGCTCTGTGGGGAACACCGGGGAGCTGTTTTTT	CASSYRSVGNTGELFF
TRBV5-1	TRBJ2-7	-	TRBD1	TGCACCAGCACCCCCCAGACAGGGCTCTACGAGCAGTACTTC	CTSTPQTGLYEQYF
TRBV28	TRBJ1-5	-	-	TGTGCCAGCAGTTTAGAAGCACGGACGAAGCCCCAGCATTTT	CASSLEARTKPQHF
TRBV20-1	TRBJ2-1	few	TRBD2	TGCAGTGCCAGGTGGCGGGAGGGCCCCTACAATGAGCAGTTCTTC	CSARWREGPYNEQFF
TRBV14	TRBJ1-2	-	-	TGTGCCAGCAGCCAAGAGGGGACGGGGGCCCTCTATGGCTACACCTTC	CASSQEGTGALYGYTF
TRBV10-3	TRBJ2-7	few	TRBD2	TGTGCCATCAGTGCGAAGCGGGAGCCCCCCTACGAGCAGTACTTC	CAISAKREPPYEQYF
TRBV4-2	TRBJ2-7	-	TRBD2	TGTGCCAGCAGCCAAACCTCCCTGGATAGCGGGAGGGCCCCCTACGAGCAGTACTTC	CASSQTSLDSGRAPYEQYF
TRBV5-6	TRBJ2-1	few	TRBD2	TGTGCCAGCAGCTCCGCAACGACTAGCGGGAGAAGCAATGAGCAGTTCTTC	CASSSATTSGRSNEQFF
TRBV7-2	TRBJ2-7	once	-	TGTGCCAGCAGCTTTTCGCAGGCAAGACTCTACGAGCAGTACTTC	CASSFSQARLYEQYF
TRBV10-3	TRBJ2-1	-	TRBD2	TGTGCCATCAGTGATAGCGGGGGGGGGTACAATGAGCAGTTCTTC	CAISDSGGGYNEQFF
TRBV2	TRBJ1-5	once	TRBD1	TGTGCCAGCAGCAGTCGCCCCGGGACAGGGAATCAGCCCCAGCATTTT	CASSSRPGTGNQPQHF
TRBV10-3	TRBJ2-5	many	-	TGTGCCATCAGTGATATCGGAGGTCGGCAAGAGACCCAGTACTTC	CAISDIGGRQETQYF
TRBV27	TRBJ2-1	-	-	TGTGCCAGCAGTGCCAACGTTGGGAGCTCCTACAATGAGCAGTTCTTC	CASSANVGSSYNEQFF